These 9 T cell receptor beta chains were sequenced from one sample in a study of T cells in Graves' hyperthyroidism and ophthalmopathy. RNA transcripts served as the template for amplifying TCR beta CDR3 regions. Primed by the HTBI set, a first-round RT-PCR was run on the TCR CDR3. TCRdb passed the multiplex PCR reads through MiXCR, listing each CDR3 protein once. The sample includes roughly 800,000 distinct CDR3 sequences, around 38% of them seen just once. Sequenced input: blood. The receptors here all came from a man aged 18 to 29 with Graves' hyperthyroidism.

The chain employs TRBV7-2 and TRBJ2-5; D gene ambiguous. The V gene lost 5 bases and the J gene lost 1 base, with 11 bases spanning the gap. The germline V gene has CDR1 SGHTA and CDR2 FQGNSA. The CDR3 is 14 residues long. The CDR3 loop reads CASSLILFQETQYF. The CDR3 nucleotides are TGTGCCAGCAGCCTGATATTATTCCAAGAGACCCAGTACTTC.

There are many counts of this clonotype. This rearrangement joins TRBV7-9 to TRBJ2-7; weak D call: TRBD1 (5 bases). V was shortened by 4 bases and J by 1 base, with 11 bases between the two germline ends. Germline V gives CDR1 SEHNR, CDR2 FQNEAQ (reference sequence). The CDR3 covers 14 residues. CDR3 sequence reads: CASSSDSASYEQYF. The DNA of the CDR3 is TGTGCCAGCAGCTCTGACAGTGCATCCTACGAGCAGTACTTC.

This sequence joins TRBV20-1 and TRBJ1-4; TRBD1 is a possible D gene (5 bases). Germline CDR1 is DFQATT and CDR2 is SNEGSKA (reference sequence). Trimming removed 0 bases at V and 7 bases at J, with 12 bases between. This CDR3 is built from 14 residues. The CDR3 DNA reads TGCAGTGCTAGAGAAACGGGGGAAGGTGAAAAACTGTTTTTT. Amino acid sequence: CSARETGEGEKLFF.

V gene TRBV9 combines with J gene TRBJ1-1; D may be TRBD1 (5 bases). V lost 3 bases and J 6 bases, leaving 9 bases between the germline ends. The CDR3 consists of 12 residues. Per germline, CDR1 SGDLS and CDR2 YYNGEE. Written as DNA, the CDR3 is TGTGCCAGCAGCGGAGAAGGGGCTGAAGCTTTCTTT. It is translated as CASSGEGAEAFF.

This clonotype turned up a few times. The rearrangement links TRBV7-9 to TRBJ1-2; no definite D call. The CDR3 has 14 residues. Germline values: CDR1 SEHNR, CDR2 FQNEAQ (reference sequence). V was shortened by 5 bases and J by 8 bases, with 18 bases between the two germline ends. The CDR3 nucleotides are TGTGCCAGCAGCCAAGACGCTGGGCGAGGAGGCTACACCTTC. Encoded protein: CASSQDAGRGGYTF.

There are many counts of this clonotype. CDR3 DNA: TGTGCCAGCAGCGCCCAGAGAGACCAGTACTTC. Its translation: CASSAQRDQYF. The chain combines TRBV9 with TRBJ2-5; D remains unclear. Trimming stripped 3 bases from V and 10 bases from J, with 10 bases between. This CDR3 is 11 amino acids long. Germline loops: CDR1 SGDLS, CDR2 YYNGEE. The full variable domain, completed using reference TRBV9 and TRBJ2-5, is DSGVTQTPKHLITATGQRVTLRCSPRSGDLSVYWYQQSLDQGLQFLIQYYNGEERAKGNILERFSAQQFPDLHSELNLSSLELGDSALYFCASSAQRDQYFGPGTRLLVL.

Written as DNA, the CDR3 is TGTGCCAGCAGTTACCGGAGGGCCAACACTGAAGCTTTCTTT. Its protein is CASSYRRANTEAFF. The rearrangement links TRBV9 to TRBJ1-1; unclear D gene. Germline V CDR1 and CDR2: SGDLS, YYNGEE. The CDR3 totals 14 residues. Between the trimmed V and J ends, which lost 5 bases and 2 bases, there was a span of 13 bases.

The chain has TRBV20-1 and TRBJ1-1; perhaps TRBD1 as D (5 bases). Trimming cost V 6 bases and J 8 bases, with 19 bases left between them. The CDR3 extends over 13 amino acids. Germline loops: CDR1 DFQATT, CDR2 SNEGSKA (reference sequence). DNA of the CDR3: TGCAGTGCCTACCGAGGGCAGGGAGTCGAAGCTTTCTTT. Its protein is CSAYRGQGVEAFF.

This clonotype has only a few counts. The chain employs TRBV12-5 and TRBJ1-2; D is ambiguous. V dropped 1 base and J dropped 0 bases, with 9 bases sitting between them. Germline CDR1 reads LGHNT; CDR2 reads FRNRAP. The CDR3 has 15 residues. The CDR3 nucleotides read TGTGCTAGTGGTTTGGGAGGCAATGCTAACTATGGCTACACCTTC. It specifies CASGLGGNANYGYTF.